These T cell receptor beta chains were read from a single sample in a study of T cells after yellow fever vaccination. TCRdb called the 5' RACE reads again in MiXCR, with one record for every CDR3 protein. The sample lists 65,000 to 90,000 distinct CDR3 sequences, 7.7% occurring once. Sequencing was performed on CD8+ T cells sorted from PBMCs, taken on the day of the yellow fever booster vaccination. The origin of the receptors is a man aged 25 to 40 who received the YFV17D yellow fever vaccine. CDR3s include the opening cysteine and the closing phenylalanine or tryptophan. D genes are given only for firm matches. Only part of the rows carry a size: once, few, many, or a class if the clone is expanded.

V gene	clone size	CDR3 length	D gene	J gene	CDR3 DNA	CDR3 protein
TRBV29-1	few	18	TRBD2	TRBJ2-1	TGCAGCGTTGACCCTCCCCCCGGTGGCGGGAGCGCGCGCGTGGAGCAGTTCTTC	CSVDPPPGGGSARVEQFF
TRBV12-3/TRBV12-4	NA	14	NA	TRBJ1-1	TGTGCCAGCAAACTCTCGCCAGGATTCACTGAAGCTTTCTTT	CASKLSPGFTEAFF
TRBV7-9	few	16	TRBD2	TRBJ2-1	TGTGCCAGCAACATACCCGGACTAGCCCAATGGGATGAGCAGTTCTTC	CASNIPGLAQWDEQFF
TRBV4-1	NA	15	TRBD1	TRBJ2-7	TGCGCCAGCAGCCATCGGGGGACAGGGGGCCGGGAGCAGTACTTC	CASSHRGTGGREQYF
TRBV10-3	NA	13	NA	TRBJ1-6	TGTGCCATCTGGGGGCCGTCCGAGGCACCCCTCCACTTT	CAIWGPSEAPLHF
TRBV27	few	13	NA	TRBJ2-7	TGTGCCAGCAGTTTAGAAAGCTCCTACGAGCAGTACTTC	CASSLESSYEQYF
TRBV13	many	13	NA	TRBJ2-7	TGTGCCAGCAGCTTCGGCCCGCTTGGCGAGCAGTACTTC	CASSFGPLGEQYF
TRBV6-1	NA	16	NA	TRBJ2-2	TGTGCCAGCACCCCGGACGGGACACCGAACACCGGGGAGCTGTTTTTT	CASTPDGTPNTGELFF
TRBV2	few	15	TRBD1	TRBJ1-1	TGTGCCAGCAGTGACAGGGGGCTCCTGAGTACTGAAGCTTTCTTT	CASSDRGLLSTEAFF
TRBV19	many	17	TRBD2	TRBJ2-5	TGTGCCAGTAGCCCTCAAGCACTAGCGGGATACGGGGAGACCCAGTACTTC	CASSPQALAGYGETQYF
TRBV7-9	many	11	TRBD1	TRBJ2-1	TGTGCCAGCAGCTTAGGGACAGGGCAGTTCTTC	CASSLGTGQFF
TRBV6-4	few	13	NA	TRBJ2-1	TGTGCCAGCAGTGACTCCGAGATCAATGAGCAGTTCTTC	CASSDSEINEQFF
TRBV5-1	few	15	TRBD1	TRBJ2-6	TGCGCCAGCAGCAACAGGGGGGTTGGGGCCAACGTCCTGACTTTC	CASSNRGVGANVLTF
TRBV18	NA	16	NA	TRBJ2-1	TGTGCCAGCTCGTCCTGGTCTAGCGTGAGCTGGAGTGAGCAGTTCTTC	CASSSWSSVSWSEQFF
TRBV29-1	NA	15	TRBD2	TRBJ2-1	TGCAGCGTTCCCTTAGCGGGAAAAGCTTACAATGAGCAGTTCTTC	CSVPLAGKAYNEQFF
TRBV7-2	NA	17	TRBD2	TRBJ2-5	TGTGCCAGCAGCCTGAGGACTAGCGGGGGTTCCCAAGAGACCCAGTACTTC	CASSLRTSGGSQETQYF
TRBV20-1	NA	12	NA	TRBJ2-7	TGCAGTACCAGGGACCCACTTTACGAGCAGTACTTC	CSTRDPLYEQYF
TRBV29-1	few	14	TRBD2	TRBJ2-7	TGCAGCGTTGAAGAGGGACTAGCGGGAACCGAGCAGTACTTC	CSVEEGLAGTEQYF
TRBV29-1	few	13	NA	TRBJ1-2	TGCAGCGTTGTGGAAGCGAGGTACTATGGCTACACCTTC	CSVVEARYYGYTF
TRBV6-2/TRBV6-3	NA	15	TRBD1	TRBJ2-7	TGTGCCAGCAGTTTCCCGGGACAGCTGGGCTACGAGCAGTACTTC	CASSFPGQLGYEQYF
TRBV30	few	13	NA	TRBJ2-5	TGTGCCTGTTCCGTCTTGGGGCAAGAGACCCAGTACTTC	CACSVLGQETQYF
TRBV12-3/TRBV12-4	few	14	NA	TRBJ2-1	TGTGCCAGCAGTCCCGCGGGACTTTACAATGAGCAGTTCTTC	CASSPAGLYNEQFF
TRBV7-2	many	14	NA	TRBJ1-1	TGTGCCATACATACTCAGGGGATGAACACTGAAGCTTTCTTT	CAIHTQGMNTEAFF
TRBV12-5	many	13	NA	TRBJ2-5	TGTGCTACCAGGGGGGACTTCCAAGAGACCCAGTACTTC	CATRGDFQETQYF
TRBV7-1	NA	13	NA	TRBJ1-5	TGTGCCAGCTGCTCAGGGGCGCTCCATCCCCAGCATTTT	CASCSGALHPQHF
TRBV28	NA	15	NA	TRBJ2-1	TGTGCCAGCAGCCAAGACAAGAGCTCCTACAATGAGCAGTTCTTC	CASSQDKSSYNEQFF
TRBV27	NA	15	TRBD2	TRBJ2-1	TGTGCCAGCGTGTTGACTAGCGGACCTTACAATGAGCAGTTCTTC	CASVLTSGPYNEQFF
TRBV4-2	few	19	TRBD2	TRBJ2-2	TGTGCCAGCAGCCAAGAACCAGGGTCGGGACTAGCGGCCACCGGGGAGCTGTTTTTT	CASSQEPGSGLAATGELFF
TRBV4-1	once	15	NA	TRBJ1-1	TGCGCCAGCAGCCAAGACGGGGGCTGGGACACTGAAGCTTTCTTT	CASSQDGGWDTEAFF
TRBV7-8	NA	14	NA	TRBJ2-2	TGTGCCAGCAGCCATGAAGTCTTGGCCGGGGAGCTGTTTTTT	CASSHEVLAGELFF
TRBV6-2/TRBV6-3	NA	11	TRBD1	TRBJ2-7	TGTGCCAGCAGTGGGACAGACGAGCAGTACTTC	CASSGTDEQYF
TRBV7-9	NA	15	TRBD1	TRBJ2-5	TGTGCCAGCAGCTTAGCAAGGGACAGGTGGGAGACCCAGTACTTC	CASSLARDRWETQYF
TRBV14	many	14	NA	TRBJ2-7	TGTGCCAGCAGCCAAGATCTAGCCGGGCCCGAGCAGTACTTC	CASSQDLAGPEQYF
TRBV7-6	few	14	TRBD1	TRBJ2-1	TGTGCCAGCAGCTTAGGGCCCTTGGACAGGGAGCAGTTCTTC	CASSLGPLDREQFF
TRBV7-9	few	15	TRBD1	TRBJ2-4	TGTGCCAGCAGCGCCGGGACAGACCTTCGGGACATTCAGTACTTC	CASSAGTDLRDIQYF
TRBV4-3	NA	16	NA	TRBJ2-5	TGCGCCAGCAGCCAAGATTTGGTAGGCAGGGAGGAGACCCAGTACTTC	CASSQDLVGREETQYF
TRBV24-1	NA	12	NA	TRBJ2-3	TGTGCCACCAGCGCCGACGGAGATACGCAGTATTTT	CATSADGDTQYF
TRBV5-5	NA	14	NA	TRBJ2-7	TGTGCCAGCAGAGACACCGCCTACTCCTACGAGCAGTACTTC	CASRDTAYSYEQYF
TRBV4-3	many	17	NA	TRBJ2-1	TGCGCCAGCAGCCAAGATGGGGGCGCGATAACCTACAATGAGCAGTTCTTC	CASSQDGGAITYNEQFF
TRBV9	few	15	TRBD2	TRBJ2-1	TGTGCCAGCAGCGCGGCGGGAGACTCCTACAATGAGCAGTTCTTC	CASSAAGDSYNEQFF
TRBV25-1	few	16	TRBD1	TRBJ2-7	TGTGCCAGCAGTGAATTTTTCGGGGACAGGGAAGGCGAGCAGTACTTC	CASSEFFGDREGEQYF
TRBV28	NA	15	NA	TRBJ2-1	TGTGCCAGCAGTTATCAGGGGATTCCCTACAATGAGCAGTTCTTC	CASSYQGIPYNEQFF
TRBV28	many	16	TRBD2	TRBJ2-7	TGTGCCAGCAGTTTATCAGGGCTAGCGGGCTCCTACGAGCAGTACTTC	CASSLSGLAGSYEQYF
TRBV5-4	NA	15	NA	TRBJ2-7	TGTGCCAGCAGCTTGGAGGGCCCACTCCTCTACGAGCAGTACTTC	CASSLEGPLLYEQYF
TRBV28	many	15	NA	TRBJ2-7	TGTGCCAGCCTTGGTGGCAGACCCGGTGCCTACGAGCAGTACTTC	CASLGGRPGAYEQYF
TRBV4-1	few	16	NA	TRBJ1-5	TGCGCCAGCAGCCAGTCAAATGGGGGGCGAGGGCAGCCCCAGCATTTT	CASSQSNGGRGQPQHF
TRBV12-3/TRBV12-4	many	16	NA	TRBJ2-3	TGTGCCAGCAGTCCCCAGGCCCTAGGTAGCACAGATACGCAGTATTTT	CASSPQALGSTDTQYF
TRBV12-3/TRBV12-4	many	14	NA	TRBJ2-7	TGTGCCAGCAGTTTCGGGACTTGGGGGCCCGAGCAGTACTTC	CASSFGTWGPEQYF
TRBV29-1	many	12	NA	TRBJ2-3	TGCAGCGTTCGGCTTTCGGGAGATACGCAGTATTTT	CSVRLSGDTQYF
TRBV20-1	few	11	NA	TRBJ2-5	TGCAGTGCTAGGCCCACCGGAACCCAGTACTTC	CSARPTGTQYF
TRBV9	few	12	NA	TRBJ1-2	TGTGCCAGCGTAACATCGGGCTATGGCTACACCTTC	CASVTSGYGYTF
TRBV9	NA	15	TRBD1	TRBJ2-7	TGTGCCAGCAGCGCAAGACAGGGGGCTACCTACGAGCAGTACTTC	CASSARQGATYEQYF
TRBV29-1	many	14	NA	TRBJ2-1	TGCAGCGTCCGCGGCGGCGGTGCCTACAATGAGCAGTTCTTC	CSVRGGGAYNEQFF
TRBV29-1	NA	13	TRBD1	TRBJ2-3	TGCAGCGTACGGGACAGGGAAACAGGTACGCAGTATTTT	CSVRDRETGTQYF
TRBV7-9	few	13	NA	TRBJ2-7	TGTGCCAGCAGCCCGAGCTTGCGCTACGAGCAGTACTTC	CASSPSLRYEQYF
TRBV20-1	few	14	TRBD2	TRBJ2-3	TGCAGTGCTCTTGGGACTAGCGGGAGAGATACGCAGTATTTT	CSALGTSGRDTQYF
TRBV6-5	NA	17	NA	TRBJ2-7	TGTGCCAGCAGTTACTTCAGCGCTCAATTGAGATCCTACGAGCAGTACTTC	CASSYFSAQLRSYEQYF